This T cell receptor (beta chain) was sequenced in a study of Graves' ophthalmopathy and Graves' hyperthyroidism. Study-wide points: The model predicted progression of ophthalmopathy with a sensitivity of around 70%, and its specificity was roughly 77%.

A diagnosis was made from clinical symptoms together with serum thyroxine, TRAb, thyroid ultrasound and orbital computed tomography. Fresh peripheral blood, 8.5 to 10 ml, was the PBMC source. Using RNA transcripts, the TCR beta CDR3 regions were amplified. HTBI-primed first-round RT-PCR preceded second-round multiplex PCR. One entry per CDR3 protein results from TCRdb running MiXCR on the multiplex PCR reads. The table includes a few hundred thousand distinct CDR3 sequences, around a fifth detected once. Ten or more counts support this clonotype. What it recognizes is unknown. Trimming cost V 0 bases and J 4 bases, with 13 bases left between them. This CDR3 spans 14 amino acids. CDR1 and CDR2 (germline): DFQATT, SNEGSKA (reference sequence).

The V and J genes are TRBV20-1 and TRBJ2-7; D may be TRBD2 (5 bases). Sample: peripheral blood. The sequence was obtained from a woman under 30 with stable Graves' hyperthyroidism. CDR3: CSARDRGPIYEQYF. Here the CDR3 DNA reads TGCAGTGCTAGAGATCGAGGGCCTATTTACGAGCAGTACTTC.